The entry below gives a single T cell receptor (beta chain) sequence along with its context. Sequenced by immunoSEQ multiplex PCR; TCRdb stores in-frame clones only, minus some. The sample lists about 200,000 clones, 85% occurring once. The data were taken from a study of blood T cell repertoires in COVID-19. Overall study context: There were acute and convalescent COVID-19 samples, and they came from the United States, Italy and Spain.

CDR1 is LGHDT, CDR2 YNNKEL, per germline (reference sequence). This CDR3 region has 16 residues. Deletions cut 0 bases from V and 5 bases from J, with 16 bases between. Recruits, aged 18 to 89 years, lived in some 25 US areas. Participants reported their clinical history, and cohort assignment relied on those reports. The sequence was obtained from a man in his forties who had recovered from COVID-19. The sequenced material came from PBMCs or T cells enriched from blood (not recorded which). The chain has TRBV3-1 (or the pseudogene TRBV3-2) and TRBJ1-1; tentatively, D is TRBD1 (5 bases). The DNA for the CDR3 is TGTGCCAGCAGCCAAGATGTCGGGGGTTGGGCAACTGAAGCTTTCTTT. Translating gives CASSQDVGGWATEAFF.